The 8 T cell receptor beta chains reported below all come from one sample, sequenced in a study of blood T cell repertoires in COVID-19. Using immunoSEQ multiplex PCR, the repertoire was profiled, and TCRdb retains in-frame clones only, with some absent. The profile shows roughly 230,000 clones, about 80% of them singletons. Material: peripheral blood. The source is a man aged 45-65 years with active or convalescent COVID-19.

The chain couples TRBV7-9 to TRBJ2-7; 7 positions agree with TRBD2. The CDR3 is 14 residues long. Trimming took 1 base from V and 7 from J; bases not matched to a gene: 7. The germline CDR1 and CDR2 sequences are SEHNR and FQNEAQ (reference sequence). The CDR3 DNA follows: TGTGCCAGCAGCTTAGAAACTAGCGCGGAAGAGCAGTACTTC. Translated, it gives CASSLETSAEEQYF.

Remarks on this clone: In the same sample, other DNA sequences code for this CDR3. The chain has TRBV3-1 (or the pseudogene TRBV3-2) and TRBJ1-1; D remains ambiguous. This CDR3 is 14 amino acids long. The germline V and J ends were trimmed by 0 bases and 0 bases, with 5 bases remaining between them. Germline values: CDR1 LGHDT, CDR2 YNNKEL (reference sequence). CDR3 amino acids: CASSQDPVNTEAFF. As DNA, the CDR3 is TGTGCCAGCAGCCAAGATCCGGTGAACACTGAAGCTTTCTTT.

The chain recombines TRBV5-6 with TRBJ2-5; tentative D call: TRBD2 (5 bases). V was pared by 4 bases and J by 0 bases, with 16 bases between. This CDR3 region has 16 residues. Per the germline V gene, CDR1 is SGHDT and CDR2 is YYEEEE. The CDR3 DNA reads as TGTGCCAGCAGCGGCGGAGGCTCCCAGTACCAAGAGACCCAGTACTTC. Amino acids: CASSGGGSQYQETQYF.

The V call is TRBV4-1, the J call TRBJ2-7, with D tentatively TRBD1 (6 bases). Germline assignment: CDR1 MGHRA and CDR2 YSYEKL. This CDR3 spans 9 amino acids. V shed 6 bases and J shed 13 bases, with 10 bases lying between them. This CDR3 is CASRWGRYF. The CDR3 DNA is TGCGCCAGCAGGTGGGGGCGATACTTC.

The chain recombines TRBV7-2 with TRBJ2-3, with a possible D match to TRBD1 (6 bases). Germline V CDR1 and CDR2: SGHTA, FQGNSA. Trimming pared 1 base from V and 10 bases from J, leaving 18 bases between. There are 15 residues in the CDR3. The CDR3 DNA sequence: TGTGCCAGCAGCTTAGTAGGGCAGGGGCTTCGTCCGCAGTATTTT. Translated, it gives CASSLVGQGLRPQYF.

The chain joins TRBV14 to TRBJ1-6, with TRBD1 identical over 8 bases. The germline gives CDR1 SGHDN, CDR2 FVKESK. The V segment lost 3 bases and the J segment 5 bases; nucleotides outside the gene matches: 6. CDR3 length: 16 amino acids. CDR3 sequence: CASSHRGRWNNSPLHF. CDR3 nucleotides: TGTGCCAGCAGCCACAGGGGGCGCTGGAATAATTCACCCCTCCACTTT.

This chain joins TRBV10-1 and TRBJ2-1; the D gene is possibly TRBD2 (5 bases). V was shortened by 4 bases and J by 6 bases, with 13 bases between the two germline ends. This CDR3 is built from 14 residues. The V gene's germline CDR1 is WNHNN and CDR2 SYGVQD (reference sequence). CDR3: CASSAGLRFNEQFF. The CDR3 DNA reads TGCGCCAGCAGTGCTGGACTTAGGTTCAATGAGCAGTTCTTC.

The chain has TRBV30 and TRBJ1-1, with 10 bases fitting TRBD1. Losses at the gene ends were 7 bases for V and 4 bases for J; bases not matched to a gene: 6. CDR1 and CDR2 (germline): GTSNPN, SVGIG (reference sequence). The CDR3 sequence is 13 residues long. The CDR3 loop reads CAFDRGLGTEAFF. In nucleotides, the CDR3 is TGTGCCTTCGACAGGGGGCTCGGCACTGAAGCTTTCTTT.